This T cell receptor beta chain was retrieved from a study of beta chain features in type 1 diabetes. The study's findings and limits: Patients with type 1 diabetes showed fewer VDJ junction insertions and more deletions. Compared with healthy donors, patients appeared to share more similar naive, central memory and regulatory TCRB repertoires. Significant though moderate, a shortening of TCRB CDR3s appeared in all four CD4+ subsets of Type 1 diabetes patients.

A single heparinised blood sample, averaging about 100 mL, was obtained per donor. Purities over 98% were achieved in all sorted populations. Of note for this clone: Antigen unknown.

Reverse transcription of all isolated RNA meant that expressed TCRB transcripts were sequenced. Produced via immunoSEQ multiplex PCR; TCRdb's table is partial and in-frame only. The repertoire holds some 350,000 clones, with about 10% as singletons. This TCR came from a man younger than 40 with type 1 diabetes. Sequenced: central memory CD4+ T cells from blood.

The CDR3 bases are TGTGCCAGCAGCGTAGGGGAGGGACTAGCGCCTGTCGAGCAGTACTTC. Translated: CASSVGEGLAPVEQYF. The chain carries TRBV9 and TRBJ2-7, with 10 bases that match TRBD2. Germline V gene lookup returns CDR1 SGDLS and CDR2 YYNGEE. With V trimmed by 0 bases and J by 6 bases, 9 bases remained unmatched. The CDR3 totals 16 residues.